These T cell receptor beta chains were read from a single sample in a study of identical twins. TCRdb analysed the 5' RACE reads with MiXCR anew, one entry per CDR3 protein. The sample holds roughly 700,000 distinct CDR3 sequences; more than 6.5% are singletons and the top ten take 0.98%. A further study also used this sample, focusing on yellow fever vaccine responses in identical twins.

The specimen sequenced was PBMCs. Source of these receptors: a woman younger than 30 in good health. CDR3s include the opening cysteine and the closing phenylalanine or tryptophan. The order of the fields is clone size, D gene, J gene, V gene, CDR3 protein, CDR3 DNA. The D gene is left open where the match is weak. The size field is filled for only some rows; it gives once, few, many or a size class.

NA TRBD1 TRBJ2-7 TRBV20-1 CSAIRTGGVREQYF TGCAGTGCCATAAGGACAGGGGGAGTGAGGGAGCAGTACTTC
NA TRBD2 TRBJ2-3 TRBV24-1 CATSDRLAGDLTDTQYF TGTGCCACCAGTGATCGGCTAGCGGGGGACCTCACAGATACGCAGTATTTT
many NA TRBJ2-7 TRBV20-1 CSARDRDNSYEQYF TGCAGTGCTAGAGACAGGGATAACTCCTACGAGCAGTACTTC
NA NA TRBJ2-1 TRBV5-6 CASTLGVSSYNEQFF TGTGCCAGCACCCTGGGTGTAAGCTCCTACAATGAGCAGTTCTTC
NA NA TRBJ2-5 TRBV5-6 CASGRFETQYF TGTGCCAGCGGACGTTTCGAGACCCAGTACTTC
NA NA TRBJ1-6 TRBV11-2 CASSLVPGHPDSPLHF TGTGCCAGCAGCTTAGTCCCGGGGCATCCGGATTCACCCCTCCACTTT
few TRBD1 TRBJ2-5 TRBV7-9 CASSPTGWETQYF TGTGCCAGCAGCCCGACAGGGTGGGAGACCCAGTACTTC
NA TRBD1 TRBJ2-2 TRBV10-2 CASSDRVTGELFF TGCGCCAGCTCCGACAGGGTGACCGGGGAGCTGTTTTTT
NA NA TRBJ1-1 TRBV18 CASSPQTVNTEAFF TGTGCCAGCTCACCTCAAACAGTGAACACTGAAGCTTTCTTT
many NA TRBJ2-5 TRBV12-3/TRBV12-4 CASSPGEAQYF TGTGCCAGCAGCCCTGGTGAGGCCCAGTACTTC
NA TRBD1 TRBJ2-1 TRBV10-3 CAISETGGTYNEQFF TGTGCCATCAGTGAGACAGGGGGAACCTACAATGAGCAGTTCTTC
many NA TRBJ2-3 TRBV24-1 CATGATTDTQYF TGTGCCACAGGGGCGACCACAGATACGCAGTATTTT
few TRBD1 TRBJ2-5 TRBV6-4 CASIVDRGPETQYF TGTGCCAGTATCGTGGACAGGGGGCCAGAGACCCAGTACTTC
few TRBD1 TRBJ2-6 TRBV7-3 CASGTVSSGANVLTF TGTGCCAGCGGGACAGTCAGCTCTGGGGCCAACGTCCTGACTTTC
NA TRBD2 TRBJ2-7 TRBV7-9 CASSLLAGSIEQYF TGTGCCAGCAGCTTGTTAGCGGGATCTATTGAGCAGTACTTC
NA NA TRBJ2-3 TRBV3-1 CASSQDGVGTDTQYF TGTGCCAGCAGCCAAGACGGGGTGGGCACAGATACGCAGTATTTT